The 5 T cell receptor beta chains presented below share a single source sample, sequenced in a study of somatic mutations in cytotoxic T cells in rheumatoid arthritis. Profiled with immunoSEQ multiplex PCR; TCRdb holds only in-frame clones, not every one. The sample includes about 20,000 clones, 70% to 90% of them seen just once. Source material: CD8+ T cells sorted from blood. Receptors originate from a woman aged 45-59 years in good health.

This chain connects TRBV6-4 to TRBJ2-7; TRBD2 aligns across 9 bases. Looked up from germline, CDR1 is MRHNA and CDR2 is SNTAGT. The trim removed 3 bases at V and 5 bases at J, leaving 11 bases unmatched. The CDR3 consists of 16 residues. CDR3 bases: TGTGCCAGCAGTGAGCGCGGGGGGGCCTCGTTCGACGAGCAGTACTTC. Its protein is CASSERGGASFDEQYF.

The J gene is TRBJ1-2, the V gene TRBV14, with 10 bases aligning to TRBD1. The junction had 8 bases not matched to a gene; V was cut back by 0 bases and J by 1 base. The CDR3 has 18 residues. The germline V gene encodes CDR1 SGHDN and CDR2 FVKESK. The CDR3: CASSQELGQGPINYGYTF. The CDR3 coding sequence is TGTGCCAGCAGCCAAGAGTTGGGACAGGGGCCAATTAACTATGGCTACACCTTC.

The chain couples TRBV4-2 to TRBJ1-5; tentative D call: TRBD1 (6 bases). V lost 0 bases and J lost 3, with 12 bases in between. The CDR3 is 16 amino acids. Germline V gene sequence: CDR1 LGHNA, CDR2 YNFKEQ. CDR3: CASSQEEGGLNQPQHF. CDR3 in DNA: TGTGCCAGCAGCCAAGAGGAAGGGGGTCTCAATCAGCCCCAGCATTTT.

V and J are TRBV4-2 and TRBJ2-3, with D possibly TRBD2 on 6 matching bases. In germline, CDR1 is LGHNA, CDR2 YNFKEQ. Trimming removed 3 bases at V and 10 bases at J, with 11 bases between. The CDR3 is made up of 12 amino acids. CDR3 loop: CASSQEGIAQYF. In nucleotides, the CDR3 is TGTGCCAGCAGCCAGGAGGGAATCGCGCAGTATTTT.

The V and J genes are TRBV10-3 and TRBJ1-1, with D unresolved. V was trimmed by 3 bases and J by 3 bases, leaving 8 bases between them. This CDR3 comprises 13 residues. From germline, CDR1 is ENHRY and CDR2 SYGVKD. The CDR3 nucleotides read TGTGCCATCAGTGAAACGGGTGACACTGAAGCTTTCTTT. This encodes CAISETGDTEAFF.